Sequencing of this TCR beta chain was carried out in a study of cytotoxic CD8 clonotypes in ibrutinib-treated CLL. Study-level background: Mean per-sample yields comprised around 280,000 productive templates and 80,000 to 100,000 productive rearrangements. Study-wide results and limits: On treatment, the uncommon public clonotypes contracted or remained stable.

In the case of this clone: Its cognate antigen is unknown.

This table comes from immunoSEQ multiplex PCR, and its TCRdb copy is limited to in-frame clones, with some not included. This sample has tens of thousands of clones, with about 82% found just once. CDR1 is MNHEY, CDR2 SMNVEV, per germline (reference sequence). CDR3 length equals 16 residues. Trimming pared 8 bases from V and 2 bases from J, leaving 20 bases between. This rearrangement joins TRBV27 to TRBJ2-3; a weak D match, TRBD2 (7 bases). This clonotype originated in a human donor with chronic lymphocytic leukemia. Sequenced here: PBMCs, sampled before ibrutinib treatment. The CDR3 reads CASGGETGLITDTQYF. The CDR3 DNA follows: TGTGCCAGCGGGGGGGAAACAGGGCTGATCACAGATACGCAGTATTTT.